The clone carrying this TCR beta chain has a handful of counts. The germline V and J ends were trimmed by 7 bases and 5 bases, with 8 bases remaining between them. This CDR3 comprises 11 residues. Germline lookup yields CDR1 LNHDA and CDR2 SQIVND (reference sequence). These data are taken from a study of T cell changes during pregnancy in multiple sclerosis. The table came from immunoSEQ multiplex PCR; TCRdb's copy has only in-frame clones and leaves some out. Found here are roughly 100,000 clones, about 90% of them singletons; the top ten hold 1.6%. The chain employs TRBV19 and TRBJ1-1; possibly TRBD1 for D (6 bases). The sample here was peripheral blood, taken after pregnancy. The receptor was isolated from a female donor with multiple sclerosis, enrolled in a pregnancy study. CDR3 DNA sequence: TGTGCCAGTAATCAGGGGACTGAAGCTTTCTTT. Translating gives CASNQGTEAFF.